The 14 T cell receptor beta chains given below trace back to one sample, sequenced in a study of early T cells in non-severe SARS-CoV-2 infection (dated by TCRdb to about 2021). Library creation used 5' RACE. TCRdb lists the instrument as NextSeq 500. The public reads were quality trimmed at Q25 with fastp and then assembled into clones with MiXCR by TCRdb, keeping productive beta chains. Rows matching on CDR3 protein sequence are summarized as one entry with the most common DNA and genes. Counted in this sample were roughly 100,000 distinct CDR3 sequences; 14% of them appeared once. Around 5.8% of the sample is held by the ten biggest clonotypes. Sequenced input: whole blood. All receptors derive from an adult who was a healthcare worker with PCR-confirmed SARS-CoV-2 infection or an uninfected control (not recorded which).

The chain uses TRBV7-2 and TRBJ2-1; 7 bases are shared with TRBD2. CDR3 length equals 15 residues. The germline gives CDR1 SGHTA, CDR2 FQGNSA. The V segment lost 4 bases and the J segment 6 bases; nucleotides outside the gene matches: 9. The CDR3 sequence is CASSSLRGWGNEQFF. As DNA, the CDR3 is TGTGCCAGCAGCTCCCTGCGGGGGTGGGGCAATGAGCAGTTCTTC.

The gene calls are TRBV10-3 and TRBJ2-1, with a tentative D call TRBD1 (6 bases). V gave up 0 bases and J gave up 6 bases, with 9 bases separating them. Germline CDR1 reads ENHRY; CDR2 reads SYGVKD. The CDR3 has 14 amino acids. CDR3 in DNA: TGTGCCATCAGTGAGTCGACAGGAATCAATGAGCAGTTCTTC. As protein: CAISESTGINEQFF.

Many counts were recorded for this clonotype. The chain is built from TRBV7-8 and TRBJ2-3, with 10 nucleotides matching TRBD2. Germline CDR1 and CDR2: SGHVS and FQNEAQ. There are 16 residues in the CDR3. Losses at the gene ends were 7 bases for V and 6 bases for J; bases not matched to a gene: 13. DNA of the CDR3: TGTGCCAGCATCGCGGTCGGAGCGGGGGGGCCTGATACGCAGTATTTT. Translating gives CASIAVGAGGPDTQYF.

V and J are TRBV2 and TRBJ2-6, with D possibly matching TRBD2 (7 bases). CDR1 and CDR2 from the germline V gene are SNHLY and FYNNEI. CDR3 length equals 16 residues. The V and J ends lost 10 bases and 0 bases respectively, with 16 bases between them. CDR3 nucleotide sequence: TGTGCCATCATGCGGGGGCCGAACTCTGGGGCCAACGTCCTGACTTTC. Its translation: CAIMRGPNSGANVLTF. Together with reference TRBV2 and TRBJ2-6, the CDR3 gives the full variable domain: EPEVTQTPSHQVTQMGQEVILRCVPISNHLYFYWYRQILGQKVEFLVSFYNNEISEKSEIFDDQFSVERPDGSNFTLKIRSTKLEDSAMYFCAIMRGPNSGANVLTFGAGSRLTVL.

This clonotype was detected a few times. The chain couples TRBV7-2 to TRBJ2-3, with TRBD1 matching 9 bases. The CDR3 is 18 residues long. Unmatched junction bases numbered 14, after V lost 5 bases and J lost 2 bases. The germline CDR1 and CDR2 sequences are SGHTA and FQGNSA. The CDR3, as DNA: TGTGCCAGCAGCCCAGCGGGTGTCGGGACAGGGCTCACAGATACGCAGTATTTT. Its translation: CASSPAGVGTGLTDTQYF.

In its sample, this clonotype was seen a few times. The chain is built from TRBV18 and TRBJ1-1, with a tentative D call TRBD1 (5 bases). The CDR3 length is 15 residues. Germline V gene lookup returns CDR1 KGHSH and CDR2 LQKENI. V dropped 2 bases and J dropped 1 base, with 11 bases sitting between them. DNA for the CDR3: TGTGCCAGCTCACCAGGGGCAGGGAGGAACACTGAAGCTTTCTTT. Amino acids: CASSPGAGRNTEAFF.

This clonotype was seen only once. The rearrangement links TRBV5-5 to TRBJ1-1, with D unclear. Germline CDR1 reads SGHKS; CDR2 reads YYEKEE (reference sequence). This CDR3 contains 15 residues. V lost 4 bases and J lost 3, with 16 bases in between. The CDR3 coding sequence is TGTGCCAGCAGCCATGGACGGGATCGATACACTGAAGCTTTCTTT. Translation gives CASSHGRDRYTEAFF.

CDR3 DNA sequence: TGTGCCAGCAGCGTAGCAGGGGTTAATTCACCCCTCCACTTT. Translation gives CASSVAGVNSPLHF. The rearrangement joins TRBV9 to TRBJ1-6, with D tentatively TRBD1 (6 bases). The ends were cut back, 0 bases at V and 6 bases at J, with 7 bases in the middle. Germline V lookup: CDR1 SGDLS, CDR2 YYNGEE. This CDR3 is built from 14 residues.

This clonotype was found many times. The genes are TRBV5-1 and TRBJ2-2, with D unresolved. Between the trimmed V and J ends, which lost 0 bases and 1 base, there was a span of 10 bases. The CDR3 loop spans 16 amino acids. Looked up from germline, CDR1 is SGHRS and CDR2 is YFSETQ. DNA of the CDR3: TGCGCCAGCAGCTTGGACCTGAGTCTGAACACCGGGGAGCTGTTTTTT. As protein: CASSLDLSLNTGELFF.

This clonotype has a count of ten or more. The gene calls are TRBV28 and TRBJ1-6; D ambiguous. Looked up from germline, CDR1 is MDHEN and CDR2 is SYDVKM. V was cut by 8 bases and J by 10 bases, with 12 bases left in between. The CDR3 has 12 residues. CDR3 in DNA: TGTGCCAGCCGGGAGGGTGGGTCACCCCTCCACTTT. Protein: CASREGGSPLHF.

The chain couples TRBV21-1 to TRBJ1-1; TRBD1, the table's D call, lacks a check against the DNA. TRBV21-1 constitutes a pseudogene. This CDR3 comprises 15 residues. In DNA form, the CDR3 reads TGTGCCAGCAGCGACATTATTGGAAGGGGGACTGAAGCTTTCTTT. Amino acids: CASSDIIGRGTEAFF.

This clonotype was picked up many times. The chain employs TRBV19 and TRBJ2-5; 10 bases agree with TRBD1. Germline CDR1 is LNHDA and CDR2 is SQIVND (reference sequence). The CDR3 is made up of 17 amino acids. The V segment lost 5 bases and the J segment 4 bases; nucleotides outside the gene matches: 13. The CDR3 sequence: CASSARTGTGVRETQYF. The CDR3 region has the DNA TGTGCCAGTAGTGCGAGGACCGGGACAGGGGTTCGAGAGACCCAGTACTTC.

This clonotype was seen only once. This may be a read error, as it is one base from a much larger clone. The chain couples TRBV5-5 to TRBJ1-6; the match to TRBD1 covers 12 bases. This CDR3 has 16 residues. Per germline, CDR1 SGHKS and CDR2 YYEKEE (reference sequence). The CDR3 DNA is TGTGTCAGCAGCATAAGGGGACAGGGGGCTCGCTCACCCCTCCACTTT. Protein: CVSSIRGQGARSPLHF.

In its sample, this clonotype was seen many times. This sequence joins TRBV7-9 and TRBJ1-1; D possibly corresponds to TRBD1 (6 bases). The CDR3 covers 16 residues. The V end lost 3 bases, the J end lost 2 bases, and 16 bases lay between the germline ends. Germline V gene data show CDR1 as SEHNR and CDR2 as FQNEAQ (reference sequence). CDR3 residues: CASSLGFGGLNTEAFF. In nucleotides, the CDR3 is TGTGCCAGCAGCTTGGGTTTCGGGGGGCTTAACACTGAAGCTTTCTTT.